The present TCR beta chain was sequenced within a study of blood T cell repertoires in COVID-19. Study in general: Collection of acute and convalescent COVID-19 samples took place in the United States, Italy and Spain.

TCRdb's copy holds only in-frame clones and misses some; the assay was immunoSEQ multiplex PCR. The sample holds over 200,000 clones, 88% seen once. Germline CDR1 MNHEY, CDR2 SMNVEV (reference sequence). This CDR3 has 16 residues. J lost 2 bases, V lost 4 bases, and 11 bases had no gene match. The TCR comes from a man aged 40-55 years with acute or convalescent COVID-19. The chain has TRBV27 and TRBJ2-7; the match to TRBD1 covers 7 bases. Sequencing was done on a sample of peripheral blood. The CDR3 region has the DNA TGTGCCAGCAGTTCCGTATACAGGGGCCTCACCTACGAGCAGTACTTC. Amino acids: CASSSVYRGLTYEQYF.